The present T cell receptor beta chain was sequenced within a study of shared clonotypes between healthy human individuals. About the study: Three plates each covered CD4 naive and memory; CD8 naive two, CD8 memory one. Study-wide results and caveats: The study's rarefaction showed incomplete sorted-subset sequencing despite large depth.

Germline V gene lookup returns CDR1 LNHNV and CDR2 YYDKDF (reference sequence). Trimming pared 2 bases from V and 1 base from J, leaving 9 bases between. The CDR3 consists of 16 residues. Sequencing was performed with immunoSEQ multiplex PCR; in TCRdb, only in-frame clones are kept and a portion is missing. The sample lists some 2,000,000 clones; roughly 94% were seen once. Investigators divided CD4+ cells into CD45RA+ naive and CD45RA-negative memory subsets. The table lists this clone with a count of one. Its antigen is unidentified. Sequencing was done on a sample of naive CD4+ T cells sorted from blood. The subset denotes: CD45RA+ positively selected. The sequence came from a man between 18 and 35 years old in good health. The V gene is TRBV15, the J gene TRBJ2-6; possible D gene TRBD1, 6 bases. The CDR3 sequence: CATSRRTASGANVLTF. CDR3 bases: TGTGCCACCAGCAGACGGACAGCTTCTGGGGCCAACGTCCTGACTTTC.